The 29 T cell receptor beta chains given below trace back to one sample, sequenced in a study of cytomegalovirus exposure and HLA in healthy donors. TCRdb's copy holds only in-frame clones and misses some; the assay was immunoSEQ multiplex PCR. The sample consists of over 85,000 clones, roughly nine tenths of them appearing once. Sequencing was performed on PBMCs. The receptor source for this set is a woman aged 18-29 years in good health and CMV-seronegative.

The V and J genes are TRBV29-1 and TRBJ1-1; no clear D. The V and J ends lost 0 bases and 0 bases respectively, with 5 bases between them. This CDR3 has 13 residues. Germline V lookup: CDR1 SQVTM, CDR2 ANQGSEA. For the CDR3, the DNA is TGCAGCGTTGAAGACCCAATGAACACTGAAGCTTTCTTT. Amino acid sequence: CSVEDPMNTEAFF.

CDR3 coding DNA: TGTGCCAGTAGTTCCCGGCAGGGGGGCAAGAATCAGCCCCAGCATTTT. Protein sequence: CASSSRQGGKNQPQHF. V usage is TRBV19 and J usage is TRBJ1-5, with 7 bases that match TRBD1. Germline values: CDR1 LNHDA, CDR2 SQIVND (reference sequence). V was pared by 5 bases and J by 4 bases, with 11 bases of the junction left unmatched. The CDR3 contains 16 residues.

The table lists this clone with a count of one. The rearrangement links TRBV10-2 to TRBJ2-2; 10 nucleotides align to TRBD2. J lost 5 bases, V lost 4 bases, and 10 bases had no gene match. From germline, CDR1 is WSHSY and CDR2 SAAADI. The CDR3 covers 17 residues. Here the CDR3 reads CASSAPEREGNTGELFF. In DNA, the CDR3 is TGCGCCAGCAGTGCGCCGGAGCGGGAGGGAAATACCGGGGAGCTGTTTTTT.

The chain joins TRBV11-2 to TRBJ2-7; D unclear. The germline CDR1 and CDR2 sequences are SGHAT and FQNNGV. The CDR3 consists of 12 residues. Trimming pared 1 base from V and 6 bases from J, leaving 7 bases between. In DNA, the CDR3 is TGTGCCAGCAGCTTAGTTATCTCCGAGCAGTACTTC. Protein sequence: CASSLVISEQYF.

The V gene is TRBV9, the J gene TRBJ2-3; D perhaps matches TRBD1 (5 bases). Trimming took 4 bases from V and 0 from J, leaving 18 bases between them. The V gene's germline CDR1 is SGDLS and CDR2 YYNGEE. The CDR3 is 17 amino acids. CDR3 region: CASSLGAGWLSTDTQYF. The CDR3 bases are TGTGCCAGCAGCTTAGGGGCAGGGTGGCTGAGCACAGATACGCAGTATTTT. Full variable domain (rest looked up from reference TRBV9 and TRBJ2-3): DSGVTQTPKHLITATGQRVTLRCSPRSGDLSVYWYQQSLDQGLQFLIQYYNGEERAKGNILERFSAQQFPDLHSELNLSSLELGDSALYFCASSLGAGWLSTDTQYFGPGTRLTVL.

The chain recombines TRBV19 with TRBJ1-1; the match to TRBD1 covers 7 bases. J gave up 0 bases and V 4 bases, and 8 bases lay outside the gene matches. The CDR3 is 16 residues long. CDR1 is LNHDA and CDR2 is SQIVND in the germline V gene (reference sequence). CDR3 residues: CASSRSMDRLNTEAFF. For the CDR3, the DNA is TGTGCCAGTAGTAGATCCATGGACAGGTTGAACACTGAAGCTTTCTTT.

The chain is built from TRBV19 and TRBJ2-1, with TRBD1 as a possible D gene (6 bases). V was shortened by 3 bases and J by 8 bases, with 14 bases between the two germline ends. The CDR3 totals 14 residues. Looked up from germline, CDR1 is LNHDA and CDR2 is SQIVND (reference sequence). The CDR3: CASSIFSGDDEQFF. The CDR3 nucleotides read TGTGCCAGTAGTATTTTTTCAGGGGACGATGAGCAGTTCTTC. Supplemented by reference TRBV19 and TRBJ2-1, the full variable domain reads DGGITQSPKYLFRKEGQNVTLSCEQNLNHDAMYWYRQDPGQGLRLIYYSQIVNDFQKGDIAEGYSVSREKKESFPLTVTSAQKNPTAFYLCASSIFSGDDEQFFGPGTRLTVL.

The rearrangement joins TRBV18 to TRBJ2-3; 11 bases fit TRBD2. V dropped 2 bases and J dropped 5; count of bases not matched to a gene: 6. Germline values: CDR1 KGHSH, CDR2 LQKENI. The CDR3 sequence is 16 residues long. CDR3 amino acids: CASSPNSGGARDTQYF. CDR3 bases: TGTGCCAGCTCACCAAATAGCGGGGGGGCTCGAGATACGCAGTATTTT.

The chain combines TRBV10-3 with TRBJ2-1; D gene uncertain. Germline V CDR1 and CDR2: ENHRY, SYGVKD. Trimming took 6 bases from V and 2 from J, leaving 5 bases between them. This CDR3 has 12 amino acids. This CDR3 reads CAISLAYNEQFF. The CDR3 bases are TGTGCCATCAGCCTCGCCTACAATGAGCAGTTCTTC.

This clone was seen a handful of times. The V call is TRBV6-5, the J call TRBJ1-2, with D uncertain. Germline V gene sequence: CDR1 MNHEY, CDR2 SVGAGI. The V end lost 4 bases, the J end lost 4 bases, and 13 bases lay between the germline ends. The CDR3 has 14 residues. The CDR3, as DNA: TGTGCCAGCAGTTTACGGACGGGAATCTATGGCTACACCTTC. Translating gives CASSLRTGIYGYTF.

J is TRBJ1-5 and V is TRBV5-6, with a tentative D call TRBD1 (5 bases). The CDR3 totals 15 residues. Per germline, CDR1 SGHDT and CDR2 YYEEEE. The V and J ends lost 0 bases and 9 bases respectively, with 16 bases between them. CDR3 bases: TGTGCCAGCAGCTTGGGAGGTGGTCGGGGGTGGCCCCAGCATTTT. This sequence encodes CASSLGGGRGWPQHF.

CDR3 nucleotide sequence: TGTGCCAGCAGTGAGACTCCCTCAAGGCCCCAGCATTTT. This codes for CASSETPSRPQHF. The gene calls are TRBV6-1 and TRBJ1-5, with D hard to call. V lost 3 bases to trimming and J lost 9 bases, with 12 bases between them. In germline, CDR1 is MNHNS, CDR2 SASEGT. There are 13 residues in the CDR3.

The gene calls are TRBV6-1 and TRBJ2-7; 10 nucleotides agree with TRBD1. The CDR3 sequence is 15 residues long. Germline trimming cut 6 bases from V and 8 bases from J; bases unmatched to any gene: 13. The V gene's germline CDR1 is MNHNS and CDR2 SASEGT. CDR3 loop: CASSTSGTGVGKQYF. CDR3 DNA: TGTGCCAGCAGCACGTCCGGGACAGGGGTCGGGAAGCAGTACTTC.

This chain connects TRBV7-2 to TRBJ2-7; 15 nucleotides agree with TRBD2. CDR1 is SGHTA and CDR2 is FQGNSA in the germline V gene. V trimming: 8 bases; J trimming: 1 base; junction bases outside the gene matches: 6. The length of the CDR3 is 16 residues. In nucleotides, the CDR3 is TGTGCCAGCCACGGGACTAGCGGGAGGCGGTCCTACGAGCAGTACTTC. It specifies CASHGTSGRRSYEQYF.

This chain uses TRBV10-3 with TRBJ1-1; 7 bases agree with TRBD1. Germline CDR1 reads ENHRY; CDR2 reads SYGVKD. V was clipped by 7 bases and J by 2 bases; unmatched bases: 13. This CDR3 is 16 amino acids long. CDR3 sequence: CAITNSPRQGNTEAFF. The CDR3 region has the DNA TGTGCCATCACCAACAGCCCTCGACAGGGTAACACTGAAGCTTTCTTT.

The CDR3 bases are TGTGCCTGGATGAGGCAGGGCTGGGAGACCCAGTACTTC. Amino acid sequence: CAWMRQGWETQYF. The genes are TRBV30 and TRBJ2-5; D perhaps matches TRBD1 (5 bases). Germline V gene sequence: CDR1 GTSNPN, CDR2 SVGIG (reference sequence). The CDR3 is 13 residues long. V gave up 4 bases and J gave up 5 bases, with 14 bases separating them.

The genes are TRBV11-3 and TRBJ2-1; the match to TRBD2 covers 11 bases. Germline V gene sequence: CDR1 SGHNT, CDR2 YENEEA. The CDR3 covers 15 residues. V was pared by 4 bases and J by 4 bases, with 3 bases of the junction left unmatched. CDR3 DNA: TGTGCCAGCAGCTCGAGGACTAGCGGGTACAATGAGCAGTTCTTC. Its translation: CASSSRTSGYNEQFF.

The genes are TRBV7-8 and TRBJ1-1; no firm D call. The CDR3 totals 16 residues. Trimming removed 1 base from V and 4 bases from J, with 16 bases in between. Germline CDR1 reads SGHVS; CDR2 reads FQNEAQ. For the CDR3, the DNA is TGTGCCAGCAGCTTAGGGTACAAGCGGGAGGGCACTGAAGCTTTCTTT. Its translation: CASSLGYKREGTEAFF.

The V and J genes are TRBV5-1 and TRBJ2-1; 7 bases are shared with TRBD1. Trimming took 2 bases from V and 13 from J; bases not matched to a gene: 9. Germline V gives CDR1 SGHRS, CDR2 YFSETQ. CDR3 length equals 13 residues. In DNA, the CDR3 is TGCGCCAGCAGCTTAGGAACAGGGGATACCCAGTTCTTC. It encodes CASSLGTGDTQFF.

The V call is TRBV4-3, the J call TRBJ2-1; D is possibly TRBD2 (6 bases). This CDR3 has 13 amino acids. The germline CDR1 and CDR2 sequences are LGHNA and YSLEER. Trimming stripped 0 bases from V and 9 bases from J, with 9 bases between. CDR3 DNA sequence: TGCGCCAGCAGCCAAGAGGGAGGAGCTGAGCAGTTCTTC. This translates into CASSQEGGAEQFF.

The sample holds a few counts of this clone. The CDR3 loop is CASSGGKLFF. In DNA form, the CDR3 reads TGTGCCAGCAGCGGTGGTAAACTGTTTTTT. The V call is TRBV28, the J call TRBJ1-4, with D unclear. V lost 6 bases to trimming and J lost 11 bases, with 7 bases between them. CDR1 MDHEN and CDR2 SYDVKM come from the germline V gene. CDR3 length equals 10 residues.

The chain carries TRBV7-9 and TRBJ2-5; 9 positions agree with TRBD2. Germline CDR1 and CDR2: SEHNR and FQNEAQ (reference sequence). CDR3 length equals 16 residues. V dropped 5 bases and J dropped 0; count of bases not matched to a gene: 7. CDR3 bases: TGTGCCAGCAGCCCCCCCACTAGCGGGTACCAAGAGACCCAGTACTTC. This codes for CASSPPTSGYQETQYF.

The chain links TRBV19 to TRBJ2-7; D is undetermined. The CDR3 is made up of 15 amino acids. Germline V CDR1 and CDR2: LNHDA, SQIVND (reference sequence). V was cut by 0 bases and J by 1 base, with 10 bases left in between. The DNA for the CDR3 is TGTGCCAGTAGTATAGACACCTACTCGTCCTACGAGCAGTACTTC. This sequence encodes CASSIDTYSSYEQYF.

This clone was seen once. The V and J genes are TRBV10-1 and TRBJ2-5, with D possibly being TRBD2 (5 bases). Germline CDR1 WNHNN, CDR2 SYGVQD (reference sequence). Between the trimmed V and J ends, which lost 3 bases and 5 bases, there was a span of 13 bases. This CDR3 is 14 amino acids long. CDR3 sequence reads: CASSDGRAGETQYF. In DNA form, the CDR3 reads TGCGCCAGCAGTGATGGGAGAGCTGGGGAGACCCAGTACTTC.

The rearrangement joins TRBV6-1 to TRBJ2-5; TRBD1 might be the D (5 bases). Germline V gene sequence: CDR1 MNHNS, CDR2 SASEGT. This CDR3 spans 13 amino acids. V lost 4 bases and J lost 10, with 16 bases in between. CDR3 nucleotide sequence: TGTGCCAGCAGTGCGGACGGCAAAAGGGGCCAGTACTTC. This encodes CASSADGKRGQYF.

The gene calls are TRBV6-1 and TRBJ2-7; the match to TRBD1 covers 8 bases. From germline, CDR1 is MNHNS and CDR2 SASEGT. J lost 5 bases, V lost 7 bases, and 13 bases had no gene match. The CDR3 contains 15 residues. The CDR3 sequence: CASTGQGYFGHEQYF. In DNA, the CDR3 is TGTGCCAGCACCGGACAGGGATATTTCGGCCACGAGCAGTACTTC.

The rearrangement uses TRBV6-5 and TRBJ2-1; the match to TRBD2 covers 10 bases. The V gene's germline CDR1 is MNHEY and CDR2 SVGAGI. The V and J ends lost 4 bases and 5 bases, in that order; junction bases with no gene match: 5. The CDR3 consists of 15 residues. The CDR3 region is CASSFFGTSDNEQFF. The CDR3 DNA follows: TGTGCCAGCAGTTTCTTCGGGACTAGCGACAATGAGCAGTTCTTC.

V usage is TRBV5-6 and J usage is TRBJ1-2; D might be TRBD1 (5 bases). CDR1 is SGHDT, CDR2 YYEEEE, per germline. There are 15 residues in the CDR3. V lost 0 bases to trimming and J lost 4 bases, with 13 bases between them. The CDR3 bases are TGTGCCAGCAGCTTGGACCAGGGAGGAGGCTATGGCTACACCTTC. It yields the protein CASSLDQGGGYGYTF.

The rearrangement uses TRBV18 and TRBJ2-1, with 7 positions matching TRBD2. The CDR3 consists of 15 residues. In germline, CDR1 is KGHSH, CDR2 LQKENI. Trimming cost V 3 bases and J 5 bases; bases outside gene matches: 7. In nucleotides, the CDR3 is TGTGCCAGCTCACCCAAGGGAGGGAGAAACAATGAGCAGTTCTTC. Translated: CASSPKGGRNNEQFF.